The 29 T cell receptor beta chains below were found in one sample sequenced in a study of blood T cell repertoires in COVID-19. Sequencing used immunoSEQ multiplex PCR; TCRdb keeps in-frame clones, though not all of them. The sample includes about 220,000 clones, roughly 84% of them seen just once. Source material: peripheral blood. These receptors all stem from a woman of 80 years or more with acute or convalescent COVID-19.

This clone was counted many times. DNA for the CDR3: TGTGCCAGCAGCTTGACAGGAAGCGGCCCCGGGGAGCTGTTTTTT. Translated, it gives CASSLTGSGPGELFF. The rearrangement uses TRBV7-7 and TRBJ2-2, with D possibly being TRBD1 (6 bases). Germline V gene sequence: CDR1 SSHAT, CDR2 FNYEAQ (reference sequence). This CDR3 spans 15 amino acids. Trimming shortened V by 3 bases and J by 6 bases, and 14 bases separated the two germline ends.

This clone occurred a few times. The rearrangement links TRBV7-3 to TRBJ2-3; 9 nucleotides line up with TRBD2. The trim removed 4 bases at V and 2 bases at J, leaving 7 bases unmatched. Germline lookup yields CDR1 SGHTA and CDR2 FQGTGA. The CDR3 has 16 residues. CDR3 region: CASSSRRGGATDTQYF. DNA of the CDR3: TGTGCCAGCAGCTCCCGTCGCGGGGGGGCCACAGATACGCAGTATTTT.

V and J are TRBV14 and TRBJ1-6; no clear D. V was pared by 4 bases and J by 8 bases, with 9 bases between. Germline CDR1 and CDR2: SGHDN and FVKESK. The CDR3 extends over 13 amino acids. The CDR3, as DNA: TGTGCCAGCAGCCCCCGGCGGGATTCACCCCTCCACTTT. Amino acids: CASSPRRDSPLHF. The full variable domain, rest sourced from reference TRBV14 and TRBJ1-6, is EAGVTQFPSHSVIEKGQTVTLRCDPISGHDNLYWYRRVMGKEIKFLLHFVKESKQDESGMPNNRFLAERTGGTYSTLKVQPAELEDSGVYFCASSPRRDSPLHFGNGTRLTVT.

The chain recombines TRBV9 with TRBJ1-2; 7 bases match TRBD1. The junction had 10 bases not matched to a gene; V was cut back by 3 bases and J by 5 bases. Germline V lookup: CDR1 SGDLS, CDR2 YYNGEE. The CDR3 loop spans 15 amino acids. CDR3 region: CASSGRDSLGYGYTF. The CDR3 coding sequence is TGTGCCAGCAGCGGCCGGGACAGCCTAGGATATGGCTACACCTTC.

Many counts were recorded for this clone. The chain is built from TRBV5-5 and TRBJ1-6; tentatively, D is TRBD1 (5 bases). The CDR3 extends over 13 amino acids. The V end was cut by 8 bases, the J end by 5 bases, with 11 bases between. Germline CDR1 SGHKS, CDR2 YYEKEE (reference sequence). This CDR3 reads CASLDRDNSPLHF. CDR3 sequence (DNA): TGTGCCAGTTTAGACAGAGATAATTCACCCCTCCACTTT.

The chain combines TRBV5-4 with TRBJ2-5; TRBD2 matches at 10 bases. CDR3 length: 17 amino acids. Germline lookup yields CDR1 SGHNT and CDR2 YYREEE (reference sequence). J was trimmed by 4 bases and V by 4 bases; bases with no gene match: 13. The CDR3 nucleotides read TGTGCCAGCAGCCCCCCCTTAAGCGGGGGGGCGAGAGAGACCCAGTACTTC. Encoded protein: CASSPPLSGGARETQYF.

The chain uses TRBV5-6 and TRBJ1-2; 9 bases are a match to TRBD1. This CDR3 has 15 residues. Germline V gene data show CDR1 as SGHDT and CDR2 as YYEEEE. Trimming took 0 bases from V and 4 from J; bases not matched to a gene: 4. The CDR3 coding sequence is TGTGCCAGCAGCTTGGGCGGACAGGGGCCCTATGGCTACACCTTC. It specifies CASSLGGQGPYGYTF.

The V and J genes are TRBV11-2 and TRBJ2-5, with 9 bases fitting TRBD2. With V trimmed by 3 bases and J by 6 bases, 8 bases remained unmatched. CDR1 and CDR2 (germline): SGHAT, FQNNGV. The CDR3 covers 15 residues. CDR3 residues: CASSFSGGGDQTQYF. The CDR3 nucleotides are TGTGCCAGCAGCTTTAGCGGGGGAGGCGATCAGACCCAGTACTTC.

The CDR3 reads CASSIQGANTEAFF. The CDR3 DNA follows: TGTGCCAGTAGTATACAGGGGGCGAACACTGAAGCTTTCTTT. V is TRBV19 and J is TRBJ1-1, with 8 bases aligning to TRBD1. Germline CDR1 reads LNHDA; CDR2 reads SQIVND (reference sequence). The CDR3 sequence is 14 residues long. V was clipped by 2 bases and J by 1 base; unmatched bases: 0. Complete variable domain (other parts from reference TRBV19 and TRBJ1-1): DGGITQSPKYLFRKEGQNVTLSCEQNLNHDAMYWYRQDPGQGLRLIYYSQIVNDFQKGDIAEGYSVSREKKESFPLTVTSAQKNPTAFYLCASSIQGANTEAFFGQGTRLTVV.

The chain couples TRBV19 to TRBJ2-1, with 9 bases matching TRBD2. J lost 3 bases, V lost 10 bases, and 10 bases had no gene match. The CDR3 extends over 15 amino acids. Germline loops: CDR1 LNHDA, CDR2 SQIVND (reference sequence). The CDR3 here is CATRPKAGGYNEQFF. The DNA for the CDR3 is TGTGCCACCCGGCCCAAAGCGGGGGGCTACAATGAGCAGTTCTTC.

This clone has just a few counts. The CDR3 DNA reads as TGTGCCAGCTCACGGGCAGGGCCAGCAACTAATGAAAAACTGTTTTTT. It encodes CASSRAGPATNEKLFF. The chain carries TRBV18 and TRBJ1-4; D might be TRBD1 (5 bases). Germline assignment: CDR1 KGHSH and CDR2 LQKENI. Trimming cost V 4 bases and J 0 bases, with 12 bases left between them. The CDR3 is 16 residues long.

This rearrangement joins TRBV5-4 to TRBJ2-5; 7 positions agree with TRBD1. CDR1 is SGHNT and CDR2 is YYREEE in the germline V gene (reference sequence). CDR3 length: 15 amino acids. J lost 4 bases, V lost 0 bases, and 6 bases had no gene match. CDR3 coding DNA: TGTGCCAGCAGCTTGGTGAGGGGGCTATCAGAGACCCAGTACTTC. Translating gives CASSLVRGLSETQYF.

V usage is TRBV3-1 (or the pseudogene TRBV3-2) and J usage is TRBJ2-1, with TRBD1 identical over 10 bases. CDR1 is LGHDT, CDR2 YNNKEL, per germline (reference sequence). This CDR3 is 14 amino acids long. The J segment lost 10 bases and the V segment lost 6 bases, leaving 9 bases of the junction unmatched. CDR3 DNA sequence: TGTGCCAGCAGTCCGGGACAGGGGTTAGGCGAGCAGTTCTTC. As protein: CASSPGQGLGEQFF.

This chain joins TRBV6-5 and TRBJ2-1; D is uncertain. The CDR3 is made up of 10 amino acids. V gave up 7 bases and J gave up 15 bases, with 13 bases separating them. Germline assignment: CDR1 MNHEY and CDR2 SVGAGI. Here the CDR3 reads CASKAGLGFF. CDR3 in DNA: TGTGCCAGCAAAGCAGGCTTAGGGTTCTTC.

The chain carries TRBV29-1 and TRBJ2-1; TRBD1 agrees at 7 bases. CDR1 SQVTM and CDR2 ANQGSEA come from the germline V gene. CDR3 size: 22 residues. V dropped 5 bases and J dropped 1; count of bases not matched to a gene: 29. The CDR3 DNA sequence: TGCAGCGTTCACGGCGGCCTAACCAGGACAGGCGTCGGCGGCGATTCCTACAATGAGCAGTTCTTC. Its protein product is CSVHGGLTRTGVGGDSYNEQFF.

This clone was observed once. This chain connects TRBV10-3 to TRBJ1-2; D uncertain. V lost 7 bases and J lost 4, with 13 bases in between. The CDR3 is 13 amino acids. CDR1 is ENHRY and CDR2 is SYGVKD in the germline V gene. The CDR3 DNA is TGTGCCATCACCCCCGAGGCCGTCTATGGCTACACCTTC. It specifies CAITPEAVYGYTF.

This chain joins TRBV19 and TRBJ2-2; D gene unclear. V was clipped by 5 bases and J by 8 bases, with 9 bases between them. Germline V CDR1 and CDR2: LNHDA, SQIVND (reference sequence). The CDR3 totals 12 residues. CDR3 amino acids: CASSPGSGELFF. The DNA for the CDR3 is TGTGCCAGTAGTCCGGGTTCAGGGGAGCTGTTTTTT.

This chain uses TRBV19 with TRBJ1-5; unclear D gene. The length of the CDR3 is 15 residues. The germline CDR1 and CDR2 sequences are LNHDA and SQIVND (reference sequence). Trimming pared 7 bases from V and 6 bases from J, leaving 19 bases between. The chain's CDR3 is CASTSHGEGGQPQHF. The CDR3 DNA reads TGTGCCAGTACCTCCCACGGCGAGGGTGGTCAGCCCCAGCATTTT.

This clone was seen only a few times. This chain uses TRBV27 with TRBJ1-1; D is perhaps TRBD1 (6 bases). The CDR3 sequence is 13 residues long. CDR1 and CDR2 (germline): MNHEY, SMNVEV (reference sequence). V was cut by 8 bases and J by 5 bases, with 15 bases left in between. The CDR3, as DNA: TGTGCCAGCCGCAAGACAGGCTGGACTGAAGCTTTCTTT. Protein product: CASRKTGWTEAFF.

This clone was counted a single time. V gene TRBV5-1 combines with J gene TRBJ2-5, with TRBD2 matching over 7 bases. V shed 4 bases and J 5 bases; nucleotides not matched to a gene: 11. CDR1 is SGHRS and CDR2 is YFSETQ in the germline V gene. The CDR3 consists of 15 residues. The CDR3 bases are TGCGCCAGCAGCATCCAGCGGGGTACCAGGGAGACCCAGTACTTC. Amino acid sequence: CASSIQRGTRETQYF.

The chain combines TRBV28 with TRBJ1-4; D is undetermined. V dropped 7 bases and J dropped 1 base, with 7 bases sitting between them. The length of the CDR3 is 13 residues. Looked up from germline, CDR1 is MDHEN and CDR2 is SYDVKM. CDR3 sequence reads: CASTTRTNEKLFF. The CDR3 nucleotides are TGTGCCAGCACAACTCGAACTAATGAAAAACTGTTTTTT.

The chain combines TRBV10-3 with TRBJ2-3, with a tentative D call TRBD2 (6 bases). Per germline, CDR1 ENHRY and CDR2 SYGVKD. The CDR3 is 15 amino acids. V gave up 6 bases and J gave up 5 bases, with 18 bases separating them. CDR3 nucleotide sequence: TGTGCCATCAGCCATGCCGGGACTGCGGTAGATACGCAGTATTTT. The encoded protein is CAISHAGTAVDTQYF.

V gene TRBV7-3 combines with J gene TRBJ2-2; 9 bases are shared with TRBD1. CDR3 length equals 19 residues. Trimming at V came to 1 base and at J to 4 bases, leaving 13 bases not matched to a gene. Germline-derived CDR1 and CDR2 are SGHTA and FQGTGA. CDR3 in amino acids: CASSLMGTGRDLPTGELFF. CDR3 DNA: TGTGCCAGCAGCTTAATGGGGACAGGGAGAGATTTACCCACCGGGGAGCTGTTTTTT.

The table lists this clone with a few counts. The V and J genes are TRBV6-5 and TRBJ1-1, with TRBD1 matching over 8 bases. The V gene's germline CDR1 is MNHEY and CDR2 SVGAGI. Unmatched junction bases numbered 6, after V lost 7 bases and J lost 5 bases. CDR3 length equals 13 residues. Here the CDR3 DNA reads TGTGCCAGCACCCTGGACAGGGTGACTGAAGCTTTCTTT. This codes for CASTLDRVTEAFF.

The CDR3 sequence: CATRGASGGQQFF. CDR3 nucleotides: TGTGCCACCCGAGGGGCTAGCGGGGGGCAGCAGTTCTTC. V is TRBV6-5 and J is TRBJ2-1, with 11 bases aligning to TRBD2. Trimming took 10 bases from V and 11 from J; bases not matched to a gene: 10. This CDR3 is 13 amino acids long. Germline V gene data show CDR1 as MNHEY and CDR2 as SVGAGI.

The chain uses TRBV4-1 and TRBJ1-1; no definite D call. Germline V lookup: CDR1 MGHRA, CDR2 YSYEKL. V was pared by 1 base and J by 8 bases, with 20 bases between. The CDR3 length is 16 residues. This CDR3 reads CASSQGTQTESREAFF. Here the CDR3 DNA reads TGCGCCAGCAGCCAAGGTACGCAGACGGAGTCGCGCGAAGCTTTCTTT.

V is TRBV6-2 or TRBV6-3 and J is TRBJ2-2, with D unresolved. Trimming shortened V by 4 bases and J by 4 bases, and 4 bases separated the two germline ends. Per germline, CDR1 MNHEY and CDR2 SVGEGT. This CDR3 comprises 12 residues. The CDR3 is CASSSRTGELFF. CDR3 coding DNA: TGTGCCAGCAGTTCCCGCACCGGGGAGCTGTTTTTT.

CDR3 DNA: TGTGCCATCAGGGGAGGACAGGGGACCGAAAAACTGTTTTTT. Translation gives CAIRGGQGTEKLFF. This chain links TRBV10-3 with TRBJ1-4; 9 bases are a match to TRBD1. V lost 6 bases, J lost 8 bases, and 7 bases stayed unmatched. The CDR3 consists of 14 residues. The germline V gene encodes CDR1 ENHRY and CDR2 SYGVKD.

The rearrangement links TRBV7-3 to TRBJ2-5; D may be TRBD1 (6 bases). The CDR3 loop spans 16 amino acids. V lost 5 bases and J lost 4, with 20 bases in between. CDR1 is SGHTA and CDR2 is FQGTGA in the germline V gene. The CDR3 reads CASSALGRGFGETQYF. DNA of the CDR3: TGTGCCAGCAGCGCTTTGGGCAGGGGTTTCGGAGAGACCCAGTACTTC. The full variable domain, its missing parts supplied by reference TRBV7-3 and TRBJ2-5, is GAGVSQTPSNKVTEKGKYVELRCDPISGHTALYWYRQSLGQGPEFLIYFQGTGAADDSGLPNDRFFAVRPEGSVSTLKIQRTERGDSAVYLCASSALGRGFGETQYFGPGTRLLVL.